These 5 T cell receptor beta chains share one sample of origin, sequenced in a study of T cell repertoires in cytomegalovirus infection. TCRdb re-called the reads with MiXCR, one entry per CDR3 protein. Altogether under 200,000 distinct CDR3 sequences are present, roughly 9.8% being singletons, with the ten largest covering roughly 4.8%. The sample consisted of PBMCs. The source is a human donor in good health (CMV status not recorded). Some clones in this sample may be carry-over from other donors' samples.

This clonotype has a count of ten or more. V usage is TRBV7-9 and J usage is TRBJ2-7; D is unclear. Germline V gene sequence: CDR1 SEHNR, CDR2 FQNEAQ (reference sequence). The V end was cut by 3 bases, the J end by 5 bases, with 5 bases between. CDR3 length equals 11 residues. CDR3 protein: CASSFQHEQYF. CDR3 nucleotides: TGTGCCAGCAGCTTTCAGCACGAGCAGTACTTC. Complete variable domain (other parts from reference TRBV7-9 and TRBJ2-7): DTGVSQNPRHKITKRGQNVTFRCDPISEHNRLYWYRQTLGQGPEFLTYFQNEAQLEKSRLLSDRFSAERPKGSFSTLEIQRTEQGDSAMYLCASSFQHEQYFGPGTRLTVT.

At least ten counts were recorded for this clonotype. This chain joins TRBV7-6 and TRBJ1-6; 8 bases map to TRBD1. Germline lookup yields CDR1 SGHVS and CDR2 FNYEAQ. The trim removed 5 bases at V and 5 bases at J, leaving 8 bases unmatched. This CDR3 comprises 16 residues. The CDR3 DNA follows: TGTGCCAGCAGCCCCCGACAGGGGCGGGATAATTCACCCCTCCACTTT. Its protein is CASSPRQGRDNSPLHF. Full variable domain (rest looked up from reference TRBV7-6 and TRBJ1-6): GAGVSQSPRYKVTKRGQDVALRCDPISGHVSLYWYRQALGQGPEFLTYFNYEAQQDKSGLPNDRFSAERPEGSISTLTIQRTEQRDSAMYRCASSPRQGRDNSPLHFGNGTRLTVT.

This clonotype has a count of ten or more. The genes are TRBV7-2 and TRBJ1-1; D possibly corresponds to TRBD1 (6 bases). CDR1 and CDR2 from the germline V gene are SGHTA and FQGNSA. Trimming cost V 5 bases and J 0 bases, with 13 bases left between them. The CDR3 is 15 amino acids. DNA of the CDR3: TGTGCCAGCAGCATTAAACAGGGTATGAACACTGAAGCTTTCTTT. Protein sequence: CASSIKQGMNTEAFF.

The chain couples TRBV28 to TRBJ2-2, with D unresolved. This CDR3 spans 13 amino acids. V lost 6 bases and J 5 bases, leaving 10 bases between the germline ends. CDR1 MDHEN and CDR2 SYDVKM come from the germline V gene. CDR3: CASRRSVTGELFF. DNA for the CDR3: TGTGCCAGCAGGAGATCGGTTACCGGGGAGCTGTTTTTT. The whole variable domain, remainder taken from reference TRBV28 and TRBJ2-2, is DVKVTQSSRYLVKRTGEKVFLECVQDMDHENMFWYRQDPGLGLRLIYFSYDVKMKEKGDIPEGYSVSREKKERFSLILESASTNQTSMYLCASRRSVTGELFFGEGSRLTVL.

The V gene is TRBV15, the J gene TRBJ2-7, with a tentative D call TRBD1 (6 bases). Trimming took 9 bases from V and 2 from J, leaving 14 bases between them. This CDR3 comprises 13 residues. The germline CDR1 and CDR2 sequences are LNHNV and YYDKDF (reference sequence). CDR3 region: CATKNGQTYEQYF. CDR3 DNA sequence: TGTGCCACTAAAAACGGACAGACCTACGAGCAGTACTTC.